The clone carrying this T cell receptor (beta chain) was recorded a few times. CDR1 and CDR2 (germline): LGHDT, YNNKEL (reference sequence). The CDR3 runs 15 residues. V lost 4 bases and J 5 bases, leaving 15 bases between the germline ends. The data derive from a study of blood T cell repertoires in COVID-19. The protocol was immunoSEQ multiplex PCR, while the TCRdb copy is restricted to in-frame clones and leaves out a portion. This table holds hundreds of thousands of clones, 85% to 90% found once. This chain links TRBV3-1 (or the pseudogene TRBV3-2) with TRBJ2-1, with D possibly matching TRBD1 (5 bases). Sequenced material: PBMCs or T cells enriched from blood (not recorded which). The receptor's source is a woman between 45 and 60 years old who had recovered from COVID-19. Here the CDR3 reads CASSLRTGQHNEQFF. CDR3 nucleotide sequence: TGTGCCAGCAGCCTGAGAACTGGACAACACAATGAGCAGTTCTTC.